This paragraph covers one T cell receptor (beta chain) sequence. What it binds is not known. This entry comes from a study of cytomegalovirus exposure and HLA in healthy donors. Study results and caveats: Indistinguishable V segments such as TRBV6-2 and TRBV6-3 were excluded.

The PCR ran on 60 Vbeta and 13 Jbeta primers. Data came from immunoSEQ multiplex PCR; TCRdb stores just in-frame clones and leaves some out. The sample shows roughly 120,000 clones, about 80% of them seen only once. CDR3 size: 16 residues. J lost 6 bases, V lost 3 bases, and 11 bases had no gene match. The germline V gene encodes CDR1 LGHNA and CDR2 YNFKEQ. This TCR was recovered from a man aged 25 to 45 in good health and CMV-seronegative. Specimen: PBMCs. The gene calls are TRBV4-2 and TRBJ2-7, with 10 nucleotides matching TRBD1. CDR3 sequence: CASSQDTGTGASEQYF. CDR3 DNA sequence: TGTGCCAGCAGCCAGGACACCGGGACAGGGGCTAGCGAGCAGTACTTC.